This is a list of T cell receptor beta chains from one sample in a study of sequential checkpoint blockade in melanoma. The protocol was immunoSEQ multiplex PCR, while the TCRdb copy is restricted to in-frame clones and leaves out a portion. The table has 7,000 to 9,500 clones, around 50% seen once. Sample: CD8+ T cells sorted from blood (inferred from file names), taken from a patient given nivolumab and ipilimumab in sequence. The receptor set was obtained from a human donor with melanoma. Both conserved end residues are part of each CDR3.

j_call v_call cdr3_aa
TRBJ1-5 TRBV19 CASSIIQNSNQPQHF
TRBJ1-2 TRBV5-6 CASSLATALHGYTF
TRBJ1-4 TRBV13 CASSLGQASGEKLFF
TRBJ1-2 TRBV28 CASRPPEDYGYTF
TRBJ2-7 TRBV19 CASSSLDRHEQYF
TRBJ2-7 TRBV28 CASSPGTGDHEQYF
TRBJ2-7 TRBV6-6 CASRSRGEEYF
TRBJ2-7 TRBV11-2 CASSQEGYEQYF
TRBJ1-2 TRBV29-1 CSAGDAGGNYGYTF
TRBJ2-1 TRBV29-1 CSVEVRRQEQFF
TRBJ2-7 TRBV4-1 CASSQELGGIYEQYF
TRBJ2-7 TRBV21-1 CAREGARYEQYF
TRBJ2-2 TRBV5-4 CASSLHDSGELFF
TRBJ1-1 TRBV15 CATSTSRGNTEAFF
TRBJ1-2 TRBV7-9 CATASVTGYGYTF
TRBJ1-1 TRBV7-9 CASMLEGKAFF